This T cell receptor beta chain was documented in a study of blood T cell repertoires in COVID-19. For the study at large: Donors in the United States, Italy and Spain gave samples during acute or convalescent COVID-19. Sample material is recorded as cDNA or gDNA derived from T cells, B-cell-depleted T cells, or PBMCs.

Study processing details: Reference gene primer amplification gave estimated nucleated cell counts. The repertoire was sequenced with immunoSEQ multiplex PCR; TCRdb's copy has only in-frame clones and lacks some. The V and J calls and clone size were taken over from that table, and D and trimming were inferred from the DNA. Of about 150,000 clones listed, 75% to 85% are singletons. Per germline, CDR1 LNHDA and CDR2 SQIVND (reference sequence). With 9 bases clipped from V and 2 bases from J, the junction kept 5 bases outside the gene matches. The CDR3 totals 14 residues. This clonotype was obtained from a woman between 50 and 59 years old in a cohort sampled during active or convalescent COVID-19. J is TRBJ1-3 and V is TRBV19, with 9 bases matching TRBD1. The sample taken for sequencing was peripheral blood. This CDR3 is CASEWTGAGNTIYF. CDR3 sequence (DNA): TGTGCCAGCGAATGGACAGGGGCTGGAAACACCATATATTTT.